This T cell receptor beta chain was identified during a study of early T cells in non-severe SARS-CoV-2 infection (TCRdb year 2021). About the investigation overall: Because TCR sequencing relied on bulk RNA taken from unsorted whole blood, pairing of alpha and beta chains was not possible. General conclusions and limits of the study: Matching against VDJdb was skewed toward anti-spike CD8 responses, likely underestimated virus-specific expansions, and missed private and CD4 specificities.

This clonotype has a count of ten or more. No cognate antigen has been identified for it. Base qualities are missing; no much larger clone stands one base away. Libraries were built with 5' RACE. Instrument used: NextSeq 500. In the TCR library protocol, unique molecular identifiers were attached to individual cDNA molecules to correct for PCR bias and sequencing error. Both TCR alpha and beta chains were sequenced, and tight co-correlation was observed between alpha and beta sequence abundances in each sample. In the source study's methods: Decombinator V4 was used to annotate the V gene, J gene and CDR3 of the TCR sequences. Expanded TCRs were defined as changing significantly between any two time points under a Poisson model with p below 0.0001. TCR abundances were normalised to the total number of TCRs sequenced per sample and were expressed as counts per million. VDJdb, accessed 1 November 2021, was searched for CMV, EBV and SARS-CoV-2 annotated TCRs, with TCRs annotated for multiple antigens excluded. TCRdb redid the processing of the public reads, applying fastp at Q25 and MiXCR, and retained in-frame beta chains. CDR3 protein duplicates are merged, each entry listing the most common genes and DNA. None of the V and J calls come from the authors' own analysis; TCRdb made them. Within this sample are 65,000 to 75,000 distinct CDR3 sequences, with roughly 11% of them counted one time only. Less than 5% of the sample is in the top ten clones.

Set within a cohort of healthcare workers in London, UK, this nested case-control study involved weekly PCR testing of nasopharyngeal swabs along with blood sampling. Between 23 and 31 March 2020, the week of the UK lockdown, healthcare workers were enrolled and then followed up weekly for as long as 16 weeks. Sequencing was carried out using whole blood. The clonotype originates from an adult who was a healthcare worker with PCR-confirmed SARS-CoV-2 infection or an uninfected control (not recorded which).

Read as DNA, the sequence is TGTGCCAGCAGGGGAGGGACAAGTGGCTACACCTTC. This yields the protein CASRGGTSGYTF. This sequence uses TRBV2 and TRBJ1-2, with a tentative D gene TRBD1 over 6 matching bases. The V and J ends are trimmed by 6 bases and 7 bases, leaving 12 bases between them. The CDR3 spans 12 residues, from the cysteine through the phenylalanine. The DNA shown is the 36-base CDR3, in frame from base 1. The germline V gene encodes CDR1 SNHLY and CDR2 FYNNEI.